A single sample gave rise to the 3 T cell receptor beta chains below, sequenced in a study of cytomegalovirus exposure and HLA in healthy donors. The PCR contained 60 Vbeta and 13 Jbeta primers. Clones were sequenced by immunoSEQ multiplex PCR, and TCRdb holds only the in-frame ones, with some missing. In the table there are around 140,000 clones, approximately 75% of which are singletons. Input material: PBMCs. All receptors derive from a man in his fifties in good health and CMV-seropositive.

V and J are TRBV18 and TRBJ1-1; D gene unclear. Deletions cut 1 base from V and 3 bases from J, with 18 bases between. Germline values: CDR1 KGHSH, CDR2 LQKENI. The CDR3 has 17 residues. CDR3 DNA: TGTGCCAGCTCACCACAAAGGACTCGGCGGATGGACACTGAAGCTTTCTTT. It is translated as CASSPQRTRRMDTEAFF.

V is TRBV28 and J is TRBJ1-1, with D possibly being TRBD1 (5 bases). Trimming removed 8 bases at V and 0 bases at J, with 7 bases between. The CDR3 consists of 12 residues. Germline assignment: CDR1 MDHEN and CDR2 SYDVKM. CDR3 sequence reads: CASRGVNTEAFF. The DNA for the CDR3 is TGTGCCAGCCGGGGGGTGAACACTGAAGCTTTCTTT.

This clone has only a few counts. This chain connects TRBV29-1 to TRBJ2-2, with 9 bases lining up with TRBD2. CDR1 is SQVTM, CDR2 ANQGSEA, per germline. V was pared by 6 bases and J by 4 bases, with 12 bases of the junction left unmatched. The length of the CDR3 is 16 residues. The CDR3 nucleotides are TGCAGCGTACATAGCGGGAGCGGAATCGTCACCGGGGAGCTGTTTTTT. Encoded protein: CSVHSGSGIVTGELFF.